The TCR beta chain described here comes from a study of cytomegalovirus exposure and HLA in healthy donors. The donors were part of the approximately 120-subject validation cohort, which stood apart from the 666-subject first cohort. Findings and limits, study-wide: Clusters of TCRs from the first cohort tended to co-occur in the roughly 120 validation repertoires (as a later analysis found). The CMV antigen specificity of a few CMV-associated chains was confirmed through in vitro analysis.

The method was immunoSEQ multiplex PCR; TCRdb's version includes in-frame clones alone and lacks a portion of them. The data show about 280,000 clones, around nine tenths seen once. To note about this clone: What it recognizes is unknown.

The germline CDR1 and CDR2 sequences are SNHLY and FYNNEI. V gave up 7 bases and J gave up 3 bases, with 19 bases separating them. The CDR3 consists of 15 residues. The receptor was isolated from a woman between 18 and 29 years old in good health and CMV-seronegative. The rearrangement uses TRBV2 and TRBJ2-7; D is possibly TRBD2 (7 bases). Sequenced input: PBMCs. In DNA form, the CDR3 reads TGTGCCAGCACGCCCCTGGACGGGGGGCTCTACGAGCAGTACTTC. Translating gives CASTPLDGGLYEQYF.